The next 9 T cell receptor beta chains were all read from a single sample in a study of cytomegalovirus exposure and HLA in healthy donors. PCR employed 60 Vbeta and 13 Jbeta primers. Data came from immunoSEQ multiplex PCR; TCRdb stores just in-frame clones and leaves some out. The repertoire holds about 120,000 clones, roughly 82% seen once, with roughly 3% in the top ten. Sequencing was performed on PBMCs. These receptors were collected from a woman aged 35 to 49 in good health and CMV-seropositive.

The V gene is TRBV30, the J gene TRBJ2-1; 9 bases agree with TRBD2. V trimming: 1 base; J trimming: 8 bases; junction bases outside the gene matches: 9. The CDR3 consists of 15 residues. CDR1 GTSNPN and CDR2 SVGIG come from the germline V gene (reference sequence). CDR3 loop: CAWSATGGGVDEQFF. Written as DNA, the CDR3 is TGTGCCTGGAGTGCGACTGGCGGGGGGGTTGATGAGCAGTTCTTC.

The chain uses TRBV5-4 and TRBJ2-5; D is possibly TRBD1 (6 bases). This CDR3 region has 12 residues. Germline V CDR1 and CDR2: SGHNT, YYREEE (reference sequence). Trimming removed 4 bases from V and 5 bases from J, with 9 bases in between. CDR3 sequence: CASSTGQETQYF. DNA of the CDR3: TGTGCCAGCAGCACCGGACAGGAGACCCAGTACTTC.

The chain uses TRBV7-8 and TRBJ2-3; 9 positions match TRBD2. CDR1 and CDR2 (germline): SGHVS, FQNEAQ. V was clipped by 2 bases and J by 5 bases; unmatched bases: 8. The CDR3 contains 16 residues. DNA of the CDR3: TGTGCCAGCAGCTTATATAACCTAGCGGGGCAAGATACGCAGTATTTT. Residues: CASSLYNLAGQDTQYF. The complete variable domain, with remaining parts taken from reference TRBV7-8 and TRBJ2-3, reads GAGVSQSPRYKVAKRGQDVALRCDPISGHVSLFWYQQALGQGPEFLTYFQNEAQLDKSGLPSDRFFAERPEGSVSTLKIQRTQQEDSAVYLCASSLYNLAGQDTQYFGPGTRLTVL.

This rearrangement joins TRBV6-6 to TRBJ2-3; D gene uncertain. V shed 6 bases and J shed 4 bases, with 14 bases lying between them. Germline V gene lookup returns CDR1 MNHNY and CDR2 SVGAGI (reference sequence). CDR3 length: 14 residues. CDR3: CASSPKLPPDTQYF. CDR3 coding DNA: TGTGCCAGCAGCCCGAAACTCCCCCCAGATACGCAGTATTTT.

The chain recombines TRBV9 with TRBJ1-1; the D is unclear. In germline, CDR1 is SGDLS, CDR2 YYNGEE. The V and J ends lost 5 bases and 6 bases respectively, with 11 bases between them. CDR3 length: 12 amino acids. The CDR3 DNA is TGTGCCAGCAGGTCCCTTGAGGCTGAAGCTTTCTTT. As protein: CASRSLEAEAFF.

The chain combines TRBV19 with TRBJ1-2, with TRBD1 identical over 7 bases. V was clipped by 5 bases and J by 3 bases; unmatched bases: 6. Looked up from germline, CDR1 is LNHDA and CDR2 is SQIVND (reference sequence). The CDR3 spans 14 residues. The chain's CDR3 is CASSPRQGYYGYTF. The DNA of the CDR3 is TGTGCCAGTAGTCCTCGACAGGGATACTATGGCTACACCTTC.

J is TRBJ2-2 and V is TRBV11-3; D perhaps matches TRBD2 (7 bases). Trimming removed 5 bases from V and 5 bases from J, with 15 bases in between. Germline-derived CDR1 and CDR2 are SGHNT and YENEEA. This CDR3 has 15 residues. In nucleotides, the CDR3 is TGTGCCAGCAGCCCCGAGGGGGGGTTTACCGGGGAGCTGTTTTTT. It is translated as CASSPEGGFTGELFF.

The chain combines TRBV5-4 with TRBJ2-7; D perhaps matches TRBD2 (5 bases). The CDR3 is 12 residues long. V lost 3 bases, J lost 4 bases, and 8 bases lay in between. From germline, CDR1 is SGHNT and CDR2 YYREEE (reference sequence). The CDR3 region has the DNA TGTGCCAGCAGCTACGGGGAGTACGAGCAGTACTTC. Residues: CASSYGEYEQYF. The variable domain in full, with the rest retrieved from reference TRBV5-4 and TRBJ2-7, is ETGVTQSPTHLIKTRGQQVTLRCSSQSGHNTVSWYQQALGQGPQFIFQYYREEENGRGNFPPRFSGLQFPNYSSELNVNALELDDSALYLCASSYGEYEQYFGPGTRLTVT.

The rearrangement links TRBV5-1 to TRBJ2-5, with 13 bases aligning to TRBD2. Germline assignment: CDR1 SGHRS and CDR2 YFSETQ. This CDR3 is 16 amino acids long. The J segment lost 5 bases and the V segment lost 3 bases, leaving 7 bases of the junction unmatched. The CDR3 sequence is CASSSGTSGTPETQYF. CDR3 nucleotides: TGCGCCAGCAGCTCCGGGACTAGCGGGACCCCGGAGACCCAGTACTTC.